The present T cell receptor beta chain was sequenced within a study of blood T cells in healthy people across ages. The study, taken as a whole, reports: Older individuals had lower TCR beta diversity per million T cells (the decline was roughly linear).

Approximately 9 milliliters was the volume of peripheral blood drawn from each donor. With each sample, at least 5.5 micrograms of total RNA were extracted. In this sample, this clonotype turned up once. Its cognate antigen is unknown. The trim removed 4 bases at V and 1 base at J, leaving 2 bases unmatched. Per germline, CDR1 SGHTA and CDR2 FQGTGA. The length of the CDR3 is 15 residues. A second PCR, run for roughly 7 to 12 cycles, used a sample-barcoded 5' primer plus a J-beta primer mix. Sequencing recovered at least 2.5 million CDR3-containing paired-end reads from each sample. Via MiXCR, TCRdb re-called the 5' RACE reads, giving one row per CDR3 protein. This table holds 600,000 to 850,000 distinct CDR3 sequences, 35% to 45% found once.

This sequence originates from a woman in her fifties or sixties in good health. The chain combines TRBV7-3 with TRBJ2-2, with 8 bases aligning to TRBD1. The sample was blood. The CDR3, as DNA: TGTGCCAGCAGCTCGGGACAGGTGAACACCGGGGAGCTGTTTTTT. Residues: CASSSGQVNTGELFF.